This T cell receptor (beta chain) was sequenced for a study of blood T cells in healthy people across ages. A second about 7 to 12 cycle PCR used barcoded and J-beta primers. The template-switch adaptor was a 5' adaptor with 12 random nucleotides. It tagged each cDNA molecule. TCRdb redid the calling of the 5' RACE reads with MiXCR, one entry per CDR3 protein. The sample records 1 million or so distinct CDR3 sequences, 35% to 55% being singletons. With V trimmed by 6 bases and J by 3 bases, 1 base remained unmatched. The CDR3 length is 13 residues. This clonotype was found a few times. The sample consisted of blood. The chain has TRBV12-3 or TRBV12-4 and TRBJ1-2; TRBD1 aligns across 10 bases. This clonotype was sampled from a woman between 55 and 75 years old in good health. CDR3 residues: CASRTGGDYGYTF. The CDR3 bases are TGTGCCAGCAGGACAGGGGGCGACTATGGCTACACCTTC.